These 11 T cell receptor beta chains were all obtained from the same sample, sequenced in a study of cytomegalovirus exposure and HLA in healthy donors. PCR used 60 Vbeta primers and 13 Jbeta primers. Clones were read by immunoSEQ multiplex PCR, and TCRdb kept only the in-frame ones, dropping some. The sample includes around 150,000 clones, around 80% of them seen just once. Input material: PBMCs. The receptor set was obtained from a man younger than 45 in good health and CMV-seropositive.

This chain uses TRBV7-7 with TRBJ2-5; 12 bases align to TRBD1. Germline loops: CDR1 SSHAT, CDR2 FNYEAQ (reference sequence). The V and J ends lost 4 bases and 4 bases, in that order; junction bases with no gene match: 7. The length of the CDR3 is 16 residues. The CDR3 nucleotides read TGTGCCAGCAGCTCCGGGACAGGGGGCGCCGGAGAGACCCAGTACTTC. As protein: CASSSGTGGAGETQYF. The whole variable domain, remainder taken from reference TRBV7-7 and TRBJ2-5, is GAGVSQSPRYKVTKRGQDVTLRCDPISSHATLYWYQQALGQGPEFLTYFNYEAQPDKSGLPSDRFSAERPEGSISTLTIQRTEQRDSAMYRCASSSGTGGAGETQYFGPGTRLLVL.

This rearrangement joins TRBV6-5 to TRBJ1-1, with D unresolved. V was trimmed by 6 bases and J by 1 base, leaving 15 bases between them. The CDR3 covers 15 residues. Germline CDR1 is MNHEY and CDR2 is SVGAGI. CDR3 amino acids: CASSHPAGGNTEAFF. In DNA, the CDR3 is TGTGCCAGCAGCCATCCGGCTGGAGGGAACACTGAAGCTTTCTTT.

The chain has TRBV5-1 and TRBJ2-2; TRBD2 matches 8 bases. J gave up 4 bases and V 3 bases, and 11 bases lay outside the gene matches. CDR3 length: 17 residues. Germline V gives CDR1 SGHRS, CDR2 YFSETQ. The DNA of the CDR3 is TGCGCCAGCAGCTCGCCCGCGGGGGGTGTGAGCACCGGGGAGCTGTTTTTT. Translated, it gives CASSSPAGGVSTGELFF. Together with reference TRBV5-1 and TRBJ2-2, the CDR3 gives the full variable domain: KAGVTQTPRYLIKTRGQQVTLSCSPISGHRSVSWYQQTPGQGLQFLFEYFSETQRNKGNFPGRFSGRQFSNSRSEMNVSTLELGDSALYLCASSSPAGGVSTGELFFGEGSRLTVL.

J is TRBJ2-7 and V is TRBV15; 12 bases are shared with TRBD2. Looked up from germline, CDR1 is LNHNV and CDR2 is YYDKDF (reference sequence). The V segment lost 6 bases and the J segment 7 bases; nucleotides outside the gene matches: 10. The CDR3 totals 15 residues. CDR3 in amino acids: CATSSYLGLAGEQYF. The CDR3 DNA reads TGTGCCACCAGTAGTTACCTGGGACTAGCGGGTGAGCAGTACTTC.

The genes are TRBV6-6 and TRBJ1-5; tentatively, D is TRBD1 (5 bases). CDR1 and CDR2 (germline): MNHNY, SVGAGI (reference sequence). The V and J ends lost 7 bases and 5 bases respectively, with 18 bases between them. The CDR3 runs 15 residues. CDR3 sequence reads: CASTKTGSGDQPQHF. CDR3 nucleotides: TGTGCCAGCACCAAAACCGGGTCGGGGGATCAGCCCCAGCATTTT.

This chain uses TRBV28 with TRBJ2-3; 8 bases line up with TRBD1. The V gene's germline CDR1 is MDHEN and CDR2 SYDVKM. Germline trimming cut 8 bases from V and 1 base from J; bases unmatched to any gene: 8. CDR3 length: 15 amino acids. CDR3 amino acids: CASLPGGPRTDTQYF. The CDR3, as DNA: TGTGCCAGCCTTCCAGGGGGCCCACGCACAGATACGCAGTATTTT.

The rearrangement uses TRBV6-5 and TRBJ1-2; D is unclear. This CDR3 comprises 15 residues. The V gene's germline CDR1 is MNHEY and CDR2 SVGAGI. Trimming cost V 5 bases and J 2 bases, with 15 bases left between them. The CDR3 sequence is CASSITVGGNYGYTF. In nucleotides, the CDR3 is TGTGCCAGCAGTATCACTGTGGGAGGGAACTATGGCTACACCTTC.

The chain joins TRBV13 to TRBJ1-1; D possibly corresponds to TRBD1 (6 bases). The germline V and J ends were trimmed by 4 bases and 8 bases, with 14 bases remaining between them. Germline CDR1 PRHDT, CDR2 FYEKMQ (reference sequence). The CDR3 is made up of 13 amino acids. CDR3 in amino acids: CASSSTGTTEAFF. The CDR3 DNA follows: TGTGCCAGCAGCTCAACCGGGACAACAGAAGCTTTCTTT.

This chain joins TRBV7-6 and TRBJ2-3; TRBD2 might be the D (6 bases). CDR3 length equals 14 residues. Germline V CDR1 and CDR2: SGHVS, FNYEAQ. Trimming took off 5 bases at V and 2 bases at J, with 11 bases between the two ends. The CDR3 here is CASSPRTNTDTQYF. In DNA, the CDR3 is TGTGCCAGCAGCCCCCGGACTAACACAGATACGCAGTATTTT. The whole variable domain, filled in from reference TRBV7-6 and TRBJ2-3, reads GAGVSQSPRYKVTKRGQDVALRCDPISGHVSLYWYRQALGQGPEFLTYFNYEAQQDKSGLPNDRFSAERPEGSISTLTIQRTEQRDSAMYRCASSPRTNTDTQYFGPGTRLTVL.

The CDR3 DNA reads TGTGCCACCAGCAGAGTGACAGGGGCCACCTACGAGCAGTACTTC. Translating it yields CATSRVTGATYEQYF. The chain is built from TRBV15 and TRBJ2-7; 8 bases map to TRBD1. This CDR3 contains 15 residues. Germline CDR1 LNHNV, CDR2 YYDKDF (reference sequence). Trimming removed 1 base from V and 2 bases from J; junction bases left unmatched: 4.

The chain is built from TRBV4-1 and TRBJ2-7; 10 bases fit TRBD2. Germline trimming cut 6 bases from V and 0 bases from J; bases unmatched to any gene: 17. The V gene's germline CDR1 is MGHRA and CDR2 YSYEKL. The length of the CDR3 is 19 residues. The CDR3 bases are TGCGCCAGCAGGGCACTTTCCGGCAAGCGGGGGGGGAGCTCCTACGAGCAGTACTTC. It translates to CASRALSGKRGGSSYEQYF.